The present TCR beta chain was sequenced within a study of blood T cell repertoires in COVID-19. Study background: The analysed material was cDNA or gDNA that came from T cells, B-cell-depleted T cells, or PBMCs.

In this sample, this clone turned up a few times. The CDR3 has 13 amino acids. Germline V gene data show CDR1 as LNHDA and CDR2 as SQIVND (reference sequence). Between the trimmed V and J ends, which lost 3 bases and 4 bases, there was a span of 9 bases. Sequencing was performed with immunoSEQ multiplex PCR; in TCRdb, only in-frame clones are kept and a portion is missing. The sample gives about 92,000 clones, around 81% of which show up once; approximately 9% is in the top ten. The chain recombines TRBV19 with TRBJ1-1; D is unclear. This sequence originates from a man in his fifties or sixties who had recovered from COVID-19. Sequenced input: peripheral blood. The CDR3 coding sequence is TGTGCCAGTAGTATGAGGGTAGGCACTGAAGCTTTCTTT. Protein: CASSMRVGTEAFF.